This T cell receptor beta chain was sequenced in a study of post-analysis software for immune sequencing data. Overall study results and limits: When compared against controls, multiple sclerosis patients showed significantly lower normalized Chao1 diversity. Elevated frequency relative to controls characterized several TRBV segments in patients, TRBV5-6, TRBV5-1 and TRBV20-1 among them. With F measure, samples from one preparation batch clustered together strongly.

The germline gives CDR1 MNHEY, CDR2 SVGEGT. The CDR3 length is 12 residues. The germline V and J ends were trimmed by 6 bases and 0 bases, with 4 bases remaining between them. TCR beta cDNA libraries included unique molecular identifiers. cDNA molecules numbering roughly 0.5 million came from about 1 to 10 million T cells. MiXCR, applied by TCRdb to the PCR reads, yields one record per CDR3 protein. This table holds some 690,000 distinct CDR3 sequences, approximately 60% found once. As concerns this clonotype: The antigen remains unidentified.

The gene calls are TRBV6-2 or TRBV6-3 and TRBJ2-3; the D is unclear. The sequence was obtained from a girl aged 2 to 10 with multiple sclerosis. Sequencing used blood. The CDR3 here is CASRFSTDTQYF. The CDR3 region has the DNA TGTGCCAGCAGATTCAGCACAGATACGCAGTATTTT.